This passage covers 21 T cell receptor beta chains from one sample sequenced in a study of patients and donors after allogeneic stem cell transplantation. TCRdb reprocessed the RT-PCR reads via MiXCR and lists one record per CDR3 protein. The sample holds about 960,000 distinct CDR3 sequences, approximately 18% seen once. The sample consisted of blood, either unsorted or a sorted T cell fraction (not recorded which). The receptor set was obtained from a human donor who was either an allogeneic HSCT recipient or a stem cell or donor lymphocyte infusion donor (not recorded which). It is not recorded whose cells these are; they may come from a transplant donor.

This clonotype was detected ten times or more. This chain joins TRBV12-3 or TRBV12-4 and TRBJ2-5; 8 positions match TRBD1. The CDR3 totals 14 residues. With V trimmed by 6 bases and J by 5 bases, 8 bases remained unmatched. The CDR3 protein is CASSLDRVEETQYF. CDR3 DNA: TGTGCCAGCAGCCTGGACAGGGTGGAGGAGACCCAGTACTTC.

This clonotype has only a few counts. This chain connects TRBV7-9 to TRBJ1-1; D might be TRBD1 (6 bases). The V end was cut by 0 bases, the J end by 8 bases, with 13 bases between. Germline CDR1 is SEHNR and CDR2 is FQNEAQ (reference sequence). This CDR3 is 14 amino acids long. Written as DNA, the CDR3 is TGTGCCAGCAGCTTAGCATTTGGGGGGCACGAAGCTTTCTTT. Its protein product is CASSLAFGGHEAFF.

This clonotype has at least ten counts. V usage is TRBV6-5 and J usage is TRBJ2-7, with D possibly matching TRBD2 (6 bases). The CDR3 is 13 amino acids. Germline-derived CDR1 and CDR2 are MNHEY and SVGAGI. V shed 4 bases and J shed 1 base, with 8 bases lying between them. The CDR3 spells CASSWGLSYEQYF. The CDR3 bases are TGTGCCAGCAGTTGGGGACTTTCCTACGAGCAGTACTTC.

The rearrangement uses TRBV19 and TRBJ1-6; D not certain. The CDR3 consists of 15 residues. V gave up 7 bases and J gave up 0 bases, with 10 bases separating them. Germline CDR1 LNHDA, CDR2 SQIVND (reference sequence). The CDR3 region is CASTPVASYNSPLHF. The CDR3 nucleotides read TGTGCCAGTACCCCGGTAGCCTCCTATAATTCACCCCTCCACTTT.

This clonotype was seen more than once but under ten times. The genes are TRBV6-1 and TRBJ1-6; 9 bases are shared with TRBD1. The V and J ends lost 11 bases and 9 bases, in that order; junction bases with no gene match: 11. The CDR3 is 14 amino acids. The germline gives CDR1 MNHNS, CDR2 SASEGT. Written as DNA, the CDR3 is TGTGCCGTTAGCACCGGGACAGGGAGTTCACCCCTCCACTTT. This encodes CAVSTGTGSSPLHF.

This clonotype showed up many times. V and J are TRBV20-1 and TRBJ2-1; 8 bases line up with TRBD2. CDR1 is DFQATT, CDR2 SNEGSKA, per germline (reference sequence). J lost 1 base, V lost 5 bases, and 7 bases had no gene match. The CDR3 is 15 residues long. The CDR3 loop reads CSAQATSGSYNEQFF. CDR3 nucleotides: TGCAGTGCTCAAGCTACTAGCGGATCCTACAATGAGCAGTTCTTC.

This clonotype came up many times. The V and J genes are TRBV10-3 and TRBJ2-5; D might be TRBD1 (6 bases). Per the germline V gene, CDR1 is ENHRY and CDR2 is SYGVKD. This CDR3 spans 13 amino acids. The V gene lost 5 bases and the J gene lost 5 bases, with 12 bases spanning the gap. CDR3: CAISTGQSETQYF. As DNA, the CDR3 is TGTGCCATCAGTACCGGACAGTCGGAGACCCAGTACTTC.

The sample holds a few counts of this clonotype. The gene calls are TRBV19 and TRBJ2-7; TRBD1 matches at 8 bases. The CDR3 spans 14 residues. Germline CDR1 LNHDA, CDR2 SQIVND (reference sequence). V was clipped by 3 bases and J by 6 bases; unmatched bases: 7. CDR3 sequence reads: CASSIQGANSEQYF. For the CDR3, the DNA is TGTGCCAGTAGTATCCAGGGGGCGAATTCCGAGCAGTACTTC.

This clonotype was observed a few times. V gene TRBV6-1 combines with J gene TRBJ1-3; D might be TRBD1 (6 bases). With 6 bases removed from V and 2 bases from J, the gap between germline ends came to 17 bases. Germline CDR1 reads MNHNS; CDR2 reads SASEGT. The CDR3 sequence is 16 residues long. CDR3 residues: CASSLPQGYAGNTIYF. The CDR3 DNA reads as TGTGCCAGCAGCTTACCCCAGGGGTATGCTGGAAACACCATATATTTT.

This chain uses TRBV15 with TRBJ2-7, with D unresolved. The ends were cut back, 0 bases at V and 3 bases at J, with 15 bases in the middle. Germline loops: CDR1 LNHNV, CDR2 YYDKDF (reference sequence). The CDR3 length is 16 residues. The DNA of the CDR3 is TGTGCCACCAGCAGAGATAAGACCAGGATCGGCTACGAGCAGTACTTC. Translating it yields CATSRDKTRIGYEQYF.

Ten or more counts support this clonotype. J is TRBJ2-1 and V is TRBV24-1, with 7 bases lining up with TRBD2. The CDR3 loop spans 15 amino acids. The trim removed 5 bases at V and 6 bases at J, leaving 9 bases unmatched. Germline V gives CDR1 KGHDR, CDR2 SFDVKD. The CDR3 sequence: CATSVPGLNGNEQFF. In DNA form, the CDR3 reads TGTGCCACCAGTGTCCCGGGACTAAATGGCAATGAGCAGTTCTTC.

A few counts support this clonotype. The V and J genes are TRBV27 and TRBJ1-5; 8 nucleotides line up with TRBD1. The CDR3 is 16 residues long. V was clipped by 10 bases and J by 2 bases; unmatched bases: 13. The germline V gene has CDR1 MNHEY and CDR2 SMNVEV (reference sequence). Written as DNA, the CDR3 is TGTGCCAACAATAGACAGGGGAATGGAGGCAATCAGCCCCAGCATTTT. Its protein is CANNRQGNGGNQPQHF.

This clonotype was counted only a few times. This sequence joins TRBV5-1 and TRBJ2-7; 7 nucleotides match TRBD2. Germline V gene data show CDR1 as SGHRS and CDR2 as YFSETQ. Unmatched junction bases numbered 13, after V lost 4 bases and J lost 6 bases. There are 15 residues in the CDR3. CDR3 protein: CASSPETGGYGEQYF. For the CDR3, the DNA is TGCGCCAGCAGCCCCGAGACGGGGGGTTATGGCGAGCAGTACTTC.

This clonotype has more than one count but fewer than ten. V gene TRBV10-3 combines with J gene TRBJ2-2, with D uncertain. The CDR3 runs to 13 residues. V lost 7 bases and J 5 bases, leaving 11 bases between the germline ends. CDR1 is ENHRY, CDR2 SYGVKD, per germline. Here the CDR3 DNA reads TGTGCCATCACCCCCGTGCTGACCGGGGAGCTGTTTTTT. Translation: CAITPVLTGELFF.

The sample holds a few counts of this clonotype. CDR3 bases: TGCAGTGCAAGACAGGGGGCGCGTGCCACCGGGGAGCTGTTTTTT. Translation gives CSARQGARATGELFF. The chain employs TRBV20-1 and TRBJ2-2, with 10 bases aligning to TRBD1. V lost 6 bases and J lost 4; bases outside the gene matches: 8. This CDR3 is built from 15 residues. Germline loops: CDR1 DFQATT, CDR2 SNEGSKA (reference sequence).

The chain links TRBV2 to TRBJ1-2; perhaps TRBD1 as D (5 bases). The CDR3 totals 13 residues. Trimming took 6 bases from V and 2 from J, leaving 10 bases between them. Germline CDR1 reads SNHLY; CDR2 reads FYNNEI. For the CDR3, the DNA is TGTGCCAGCAGGGGAACAGGCAACTATGGCTACACCTTC. This gives the protein CASRGTGNYGYTF.

This clonotype appeared many times. The chain links TRBV29-1 to TRBJ2-3, with 7 nucleotides matching TRBD1. V trimming: 7 bases; J trimming: 2 bases; junction bases outside the gene matches: 12. The CDR3 spans 15 residues. Germline V gene data show CDR1 as SQVTM and CDR2 as ANQGSEA. Written as DNA, the CDR3 is TGCAGCGCCAGACAAGGACAGGATTCCACAGATACGCAGTATTTT. Its protein product is CSARQGQDSTDTQYF.

V is TRBV12-3 or TRBV12-4 and J is TRBJ2-5, with 10 bases that match TRBD2. After removal of 1 base from V and 3 bases from J, the junction contained 14 bases not matched to a gene. The CDR3 is 19 residues long. The CDR3, as DNA: TGTGCCAGCAGTTTAGGAAAATGGACTAGCGGACTAAATAAAGAGACCCAGTACTTC. It translates to CASSLGKWTSGLNKETQYF.

This clonotype was seen only a few times. V is TRBV5-1 and J is TRBJ2-7, with D possibly being TRBD1 or TRBD2 (6 bases each). V was clipped by 3 bases and J by 0 bases, with 22 bases between them. CDR3 length: 18 amino acids. The germline gives CDR1 SGHRS, CDR2 YFSETQ. CDR3 loop: CASSWGRKDSGVSYEQYF. In DNA, the CDR3 is TGCGCCAGCAGCTGGGGGCGGAAAGATAGCGGAGTCTCCTACGAGCAGTACTTC.

The chain links TRBV5-1 to TRBJ1-3; no clear D gene. Germline values: CDR1 SGHRS, CDR2 YFSETQ. Deletions cut 0 bases from V and 2 bases from J, with 9 bases between. CDR3 length: 15 residues. DNA for the CDR3: TGCGCCAGCAGCTTGGTTTCAGGTCCTGGAAACACCATATATTTT. It yields the protein CASSLVSGPGNTIYF.

The chain links TRBV10-2 to TRBJ1-3; D unclear. Germline CDR1 and CDR2: WSHSY and SAAADI. V lost 6 bases, J lost 0 bases, and 12 bases lay in between. The CDR3 runs 15 residues. CDR3 sequence (DNA): TGCGCCAGCAGCATTGATACTTTCTCTGGAAACACCATATATTTT. Translated: CASSIDTFSGNTIYF.